These 19 T cell receptor beta chains came from one sample sequenced in a study of T cells in Graves' hyperthyroidism and ophthalmopathy. Researchers amplified the TCR beta CDR3 regions from RNA transcripts. Primed by the HTBI set, a first-round RT-PCR was run on the TCR CDR3. TCRdb used MiXCR to reprocess the multiplex PCR reads, holding one entry per CDR3 protein. Altogether about 740,000 distinct CDR3 sequences are present, 14% being singletons, with the ten largest covering around 9.6%. Sequenced sample: blood. The source of these receptors is a woman aged 18-29 years with Graves' hyperthyroidism.

This clonotype was counted many times. The V call is TRBV2, the J call TRBJ1-2; the D is unclear. The V gene's germline CDR1 is SNHLY and CDR2 FYNNEI. The CDR3 has 14 residues. V lost 6 bases and J lost 6, with 17 bases in between. CDR3 sequence (DNA): TGTGCCAGCAGGGGAGACAAGCAGCTCCATGGCTACACCTTC. Translating it yields CASRGDKQLHGYTF.

This clonotype was detected only a few times. The CDR3 DNA follows: TGTGCCAGCAGCGGACTAGCGGGAGATGTAGATACGCAGTATTTT. Translating it yields CASSGLAGDVDTQYF. The chain joins TRBV25-1 to TRBJ2-3; 13 positions agree with TRBD2. CDR1 and CDR2 (germline): MGHDK, SYGVNS. The V segment lost 6 bases and the J segment 5 bases; nucleotides outside the gene matches: 5. The CDR3 totals 15 residues.

The chain is built from TRBV5-1 and TRBJ2-5; D possibly matches TRBD1 or TRBD2 (6 bases each). CDR1 is SGHRS, CDR2 YFSETQ, per germline. This CDR3 is built from 14 residues. The V end was cut by 4 bases, the J end by 2 bases, with 12 bases between. Here the CDR3 reads CASSKGGGQETQYF. The CDR3 DNA follows: TGCGCCAGCAGCAAGGGGGGTGGTCAAGAGACCCAGTACTTC.

The rearrangement links TRBV10-2 to TRBJ1-1; TRBD1 matches at 9 bases. Trimming took 2 bases from V and 1 from J; bases not matched to a gene: 5. CDR3 length equals 16 residues. Germline V gives CDR1 WSHSY, CDR2 SAAADI. The DNA for the CDR3 is TGCGCCAGCAGTGAGCCTGCGGGACAGGGGAACACTGAAGCTTTCTTT. Encoded protein: CASSEPAGQGNTEAFF.

The CDR3 protein is CASSPWTGGWEETQYF. In DNA form, the CDR3 reads TGTGCCAGCAGCCCGTGGACAGGAGGATGGGAAGAGACCCAGTACTTC. The genes are TRBV7-9 and TRBJ2-5; 7 nucleotides agree with TRBD1. The CDR3 has 16 amino acids. Germline V gives CDR1 SEHNR, CDR2 FQNEAQ (reference sequence). V shed 5 bases and J 3 bases; nucleotides not matched to a gene: 12.

The CDR3 loop reads CASSTQGSTDTQYF. CDR3 in DNA: TGTGCCAGCAGTACACAGGGCAGCACAGATACGCAGTATTTT. This rearrangement joins TRBV6-1 to TRBJ2-3, with a weak D call TRBD1 (6 bases). Germline V CDR1 and CDR2: MNHNS, SASEGT. The CDR3 is 14 residues long. V dropped 5 bases and J dropped 0 bases, with 9 bases sitting between them.

This clonotype was seen a few times. The rearrangement links TRBV5-1 to TRBJ2-3, with D perhaps TRBD2 (6 bases). Trimming pared 4 bases from V and 2 bases from J, leaving 14 bases between. Germline V gene sequence: CDR1 SGHRS, CDR2 YFSETQ. The CDR3 contains 15 residues. The CDR3 nucleotides read TGCGCCAGCAGCGAACCTAGCGCCGACACAGATACGCAGTATTTT. It is translated as CASSEPSADTDTQYF.

The genes are TRBV12-3 or TRBV12-4 and TRBJ2-7, with D perhaps matching TRBD1 (6 bases). The CDR3 extends over 15 amino acids. V lost 3 bases, J lost 0 bases, and 12 bases lay in between. Written as DNA, the CDR3 is TGTGCCAGCAGTTTTGAGCCGGGACACTCCTACGAGCAGTACTTC. Translated, it gives CASSFEPGHSYEQYF.

V gene TRBV6-4 combines with J gene TRBJ2-7; TRBD2 aligns across 14 bases. The CDR3 sequence is 17 residues long. The J segment lost 0 bases and the V segment lost 11 bases, leaving 12 bases of the junction unmatched. CDR1 and CDR2 from the germline V gene are MRHNA and SNTAGT. The CDR3 sequence is CAGWTSGRTQLSYEQYF. The CDR3 nucleotides are TGTGCCGGATGGACTAGCGGGAGGACCCAACTCTCCTACGAGCAGTACTTC.

Many counts were recorded for this clonotype. V gene TRBV24-1 combines with J gene TRBJ2-3; 8 bases fit TRBD2. V trimming: 1 base; J trimming: 3 bases; junction bases outside the gene matches: 8. Germline V gene sequence: CDR1 KGHDR, CDR2 SFDVKD. The CDR3 runs 17 residues. The CDR3 sequence is CATSDFSAGGLTDTQYF. The CDR3 DNA is TGTGCCACCAGTGATTTCTCGGCGGGAGGATTGACAGATACGCAGTATTTT.

V and J are TRBV2 and TRBJ2-6; D may correspond to TRBD1 or TRBD2 (5 bases each). Germline assignment: CDR1 SNHLY and CDR2 FYNNEI. The CDR3 is made up of 15 amino acids. Trimming cost V 10 bases and J 2 bases, with 15 bases left between them. The CDR3 spells CATHGRGAGANVLTF. The CDR3 DNA follows: TGTGCCACCCACGGAAGAGGGGCTGGGGCCAACGTCCTGACTTTC.

This clonotype was observed many times. The V gene is TRBV7-8, the J gene TRBJ2-1; D ambiguous. V lost 4 bases and J 6 bases, leaving 13 bases between the germline ends. CDR1 and CDR2 from the germline V gene are SGHVS and FQNEAQ. This CDR3 is built from 14 residues. CDR3 bases: TGTGCCAGCAGCTCAATCCTATACCTCAATGAGCAGTTCTTC. Amino acid sequence: CASSSILYLNEQFF.

Remarks on this clonotype: This could be a read error, since a much larger clone is one nucleotide away. The chain combines TRBV6-2 or TRBV6-3 with TRBJ2-1; 12 bases line up with TRBD1. CDR3 size: 15 residues. The germline V gene encodes CDR1 MNHEY and CDR2 SVGEGT. The CDR3 is CASSRDRGPVNEQSF. Written as DNA, the CDR3 is TGTGCCAGCAGTCGGGACAGGGGGCCCGTCAATGAGCAGTCCTTC.

About this clonotype itself: A much larger clone is a single base away; this may be a read error. The rearrangement links TRBV28 to TRBJ2-1; D remains unclear. The last part of the DNA fits TRBJ2-7 better; the J call may be wrong. There are 14 residues in the CDR3. From germline, CDR1 is MDHEN and CDR2 SYDVKM. CDR3 DNA: TGTGCCAGCAGCCTTCAGAGGATCTACAATGAGCAGTACTTC. It encodes CASSLQRIYNEQYF.

This clonotype was counted at least ten times. V usage is TRBV7-2 and J usage is TRBJ2-1, with unresolved D. V lost 5 bases, J lost 9 bases, and 8 bases lay in between. CDR3 length equals 11 residues. CDR1 and CDR2 (germline): SGHTA, FQGNSA. This CDR3 reads CASSHKVEQFF. The CDR3 DNA reads as TGTGCCAGCAGCCACAAGGTTGAGCAGTTCTTC.

The rearrangement links TRBV29-1 to TRBJ1-4; 7 nucleotides match TRBD1. Germline V gene sequence: CDR1 SQVTM, CDR2 ANQGSEA. The V gene end was trimmed by 5 bases and the J gene end by 0 bases; junction bases not matched to a gene: 6. The CDR3 totals 15 residues. The DNA of the CDR3 is TGCAGCGTTCTCGACAGGGCGGCAACTAATGAAAAACTGTTTTTT. It yields the protein CSVLDRAATNEKLFF.

This clonotype occurred many times. The genes are TRBV7-3 and TRBJ2-3; D remains unclear. Trimming removed 5 bases from V and 1 base from J, with 7 bases in between. Looked up from germline, CDR1 is SGHTA and CDR2 is FQGTGA. The CDR3 is 13 residues long. The CDR3 reads CASSASGTDTQYF. CDR3 DNA: TGTGCCAGCAGCGCGTCGGGCACAGATACGCAGTATTTT.

In its sample, this clonotype was seen many times. J is TRBJ1-6 and V is TRBV30, with a weak D call TRBD1 (5 bases). This CDR3 has 14 amino acids. V lost 0 bases and J lost 5, with 8 bases in between. The germline CDR1 and CDR2 sequences are GTSNPN and SVGIG (reference sequence). CDR3: CAWSVSTDNSPLHF. The CDR3 DNA is TGTGCCTGGAGTGTATCGACAGATAATTCACCCCTCCACTTT. Supplemented by reference TRBV30 and TRBJ1-6, the full variable domain reads SQTIHQWPATLVQPVGSPLSLECTVEGTSNPNLYWYRQAAGRGLQLLFYSVGIGQISSEVPQNLSASRPQDRQFILSSKKLLLSDSGFYLCAWSVSTDNSPLHFGNGTRLTVT.

The chain has TRBV6-1 and TRBJ1-2, with D tentatively TRBD1 (6 bases). V shed 4 bases and J shed 4 bases, with 10 bases lying between them. The CDR3 runs 13 residues. CDR1 MNHNS and CDR2 SASEGT come from the germline V gene. The CDR3 sequence is CASSVRTAYGYTF. The DNA of the CDR3 is TGTGCCAGCAGTGTACGGACAGCCTATGGCTACACCTTC.